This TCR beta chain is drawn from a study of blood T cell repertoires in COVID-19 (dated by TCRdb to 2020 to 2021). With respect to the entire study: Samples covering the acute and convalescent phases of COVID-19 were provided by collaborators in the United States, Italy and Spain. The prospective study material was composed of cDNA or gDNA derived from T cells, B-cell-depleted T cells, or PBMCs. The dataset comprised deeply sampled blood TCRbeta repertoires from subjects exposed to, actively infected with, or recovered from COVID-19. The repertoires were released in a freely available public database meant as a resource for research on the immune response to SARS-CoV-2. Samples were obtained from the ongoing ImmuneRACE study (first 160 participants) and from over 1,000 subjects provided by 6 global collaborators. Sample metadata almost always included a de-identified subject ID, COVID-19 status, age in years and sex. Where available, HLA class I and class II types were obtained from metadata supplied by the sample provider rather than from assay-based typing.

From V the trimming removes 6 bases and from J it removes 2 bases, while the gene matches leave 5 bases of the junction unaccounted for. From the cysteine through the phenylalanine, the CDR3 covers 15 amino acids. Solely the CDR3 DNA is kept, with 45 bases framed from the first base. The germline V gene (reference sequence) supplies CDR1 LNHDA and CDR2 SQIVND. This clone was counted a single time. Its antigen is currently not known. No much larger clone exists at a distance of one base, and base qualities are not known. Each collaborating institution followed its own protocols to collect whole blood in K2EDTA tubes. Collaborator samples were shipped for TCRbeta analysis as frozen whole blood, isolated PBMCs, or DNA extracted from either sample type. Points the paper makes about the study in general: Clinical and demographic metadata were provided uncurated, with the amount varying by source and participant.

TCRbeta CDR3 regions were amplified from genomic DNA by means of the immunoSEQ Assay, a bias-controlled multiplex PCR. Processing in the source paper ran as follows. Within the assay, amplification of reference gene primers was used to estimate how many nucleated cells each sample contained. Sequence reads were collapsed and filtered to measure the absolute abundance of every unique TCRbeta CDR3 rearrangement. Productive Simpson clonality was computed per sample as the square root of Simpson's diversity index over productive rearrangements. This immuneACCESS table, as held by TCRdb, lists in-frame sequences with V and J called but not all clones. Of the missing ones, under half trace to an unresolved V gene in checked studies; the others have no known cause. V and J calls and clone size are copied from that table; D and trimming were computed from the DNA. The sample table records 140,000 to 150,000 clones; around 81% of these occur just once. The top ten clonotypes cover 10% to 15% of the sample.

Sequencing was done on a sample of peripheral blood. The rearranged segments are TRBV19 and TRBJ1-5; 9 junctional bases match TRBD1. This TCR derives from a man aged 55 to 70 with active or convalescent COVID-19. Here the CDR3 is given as CASSMDRGRNQPQHF. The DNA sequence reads TGTGCCAGTAGCATGGACAGGGGTCGCAATCAGCCCCAGCATTTT.